The clone carrying this TCR beta chain occurred a few times. The data stem from a study of beta chain features in type 1 diabetes. Study-level information: All of the samples together had approximately 99 million sorted cells examined.

Expressed TCRB transcripts were sequenced, since all the RNA that had been isolated was reverse transcribed. Data came from immunoSEQ multiplex PCR; TCRdb stores just in-frame clones and leaves some out. Of more than 110,000 clones listed, less than 9% are singletons. Losses at the gene ends were 1 base for V and 9 bases for J; bases not matched to a gene: 10. Per the germline V gene, CDR1 is LNHNV and CDR2 is YYDKDF (reference sequence). The CDR3 runs to 16 residues. The sequencing sample was made of central memory CD4+ T cells from blood. This receptor was taken from a woman in her twenties or thirties in good health. The chain combines TRBV15 with TRBJ2-1; 9 bases map to TRBD2. The CDR3 DNA is TGTGCCACCAGCAGAGCCCCAGCGGGAGGCAATAGTGAGCAGTTCTTC. It is translated as CATSRAPAGGNSEQFF.